The table lists the clone carrying this T cell receptor beta chain with a few counts. The assay was immunoSEQ multiplex PCR, and TCRdb's table has in-frame clones only and misses some. Among over 15,000 clones listed, 69% were seen once. Noted treatment: randomized to nivolumab then ipilimumab (arm A) or the reverse (arm B). The data derive from a study of sequential checkpoint blockade in melanoma. The source of this sequence is a human donor with melanoma. Specimen: CD8+ T cells sorted from blood (inferred from file names), collected from a patient given nivolumab and ipilimumab in sequence.

CDR3: CASSYGEGTEAFF. The CDR3 bases are TGTGCCAGCAGTTACGGGGAGGGAACTGAAGCTTTCTTT. The chain recombines TRBV6-5 with TRBJ1-1, with no clear D. Trimming removed 2 bases at V and 5 bases at J, with 9 bases between. The V gene's germline CDR1 is MNHEY and CDR2 SVGAGI. The CDR3 totals 13 residues.